One sample yielded the 16 T cell receptor beta chains listed below, sequenced in a study of Graves' ophthalmopathy and Graves' hyperthyroidism. Transcripts of RNA were the source for amplifying TCR beta CDR3 regions. First-round RT-PCR with HTBI primers preceded a second-round multiplex PCR. TCRdb itself ran the multiplex PCR reads through MiXCR, one entry per CDR3 protein. The sample gives approximately 700,000 distinct CDR3 sequences, more than 40% of which show up once; 2.5% to 3.5% is in the top ten. Source material: peripheral blood. The origin of the receptors is an adult man with Graves' ophthalmopathy.

The rearrangement uses TRBV11-2 and TRBJ2-3, with D uncertain. Germline V gene lookup returns CDR1 SGHAT and CDR2 FQNNGV. The CDR3 spans 14 residues. V shed 4 bases and J shed 2 bases, with 10 bases lying between them. CDR3 in DNA: TGTGCCAGCAGCTCCTATTGGGACACAGATACGCAGTATTTT. Translated, it gives CASSSYWDTDTQYF.

V and J are TRBV30 and TRBJ2-7; the D gene is possibly TRBD2 (7 bases). Trimming shortened V by 0 bases and J by 5 bases, and 14 bases separated the two germline ends. This CDR3 contains 14 residues. Looked up from germline, CDR1 is GTSNPN and CDR2 is SVGIG (reference sequence). CDR3 bases: TGTGCCTGGAGTGTCGGGGGGCAGGGGAACGAGCAGTACTTC. Amino acids: CAWSVGGQGNEQYF. Based on the CDR3 plus reference TRBV30 and TRBJ2-7, the full variable domain is SQTIHQWPATLVQPVGSPLSLECTVEGTSNPNLYWYRQAAGRGLQLLFYSVGIGQISSEVPQNLSASRPQDRQFILSSKKLLLSDSGFYLCAWSVGGQGNEQYFGPGTRLTVT.

The chain uses TRBV19 and TRBJ2-7; weak D call: TRBD1 (6 bases). This CDR3 region has 15 residues. Trimming removed 9 bases from V and 3 bases from J, with 21 bases in between. CDR1 is LNHDA and CDR2 is SQIVND in the germline V gene (reference sequence). The CDR3 nucleotides read TGTGCCAGCAGTTTCCTTACGGGACAAAACTACGAGCAGTACTTC. Its translation: CASSFLTGQNYEQYF.

This clonotype was seen a handful of times. The genes are TRBV7-8 and TRBJ1-4; the D is unclear. Germline assignment: CDR1 SGHVS and CDR2 FQNEAQ. Deletions cut 5 bases from V and 6 bases from J, with 19 bases between. This CDR3 has 16 amino acids. CDR3 DNA sequence: TGTGCCAGCAGCGCGGGTAGGGCAGCCTTATATGAAAAACTGTTTTTT. Encoded protein: CASSAGRAALYEKLFF.

This chain uses TRBV10-3 with TRBJ1-3, with no clear D. Germline V gives CDR1 ENHRY, CDR2 SYGVKD. Trimming stripped 10 bases from V and 0 bases from J, with 19 bases between. The CDR3 contains 16 residues. The CDR3 here is CASSQRRVISGNTIYF. The CDR3 region has the DNA TGTGCCAGCTCCCAAAGGCGGGTTATCTCTGGAAACACCATATATTTT.

This clonotype is a singleton in its sample. The chain carries TRBV7-2 and TRBJ1-6; 8 bases are a match to TRBD1. The V gene's germline CDR1 is SGHTA and CDR2 FQGNSA. The J segment lost 7 bases and the V segment lost 5 bases, leaving 19 bases of the junction unmatched. The CDR3 has 19 amino acids. In DNA form, the CDR3 reads TGTGCCAGCAGCCATCCCAAACTCCAGCGGACAGGGTACAATTCACCCCTCCACTTT. Amino acid sequence: CASSHPKLQRTGYNSPLHF. Complete variable domain (other parts from reference TRBV7-2 and TRBJ1-6): GAGVSQSPSNKVTEKGKDVELRCDPISGHTALYWYRQSLGQGLEFLIYFQGNSAPDKSGLPSDRFSAERTGGSVSTLTIQRTQQEDSAVYLCASSHPKLQRTGYNSPLHFGNGTRLTVT.

This clonotype was observed at least ten times. The gene calls are TRBV4-1 and TRBJ2-5; D remains ambiguous. From germline, CDR1 is MGHRA and CDR2 YSYEKL. This CDR3 has 13 amino acids. Trimming left V 7 bases short and J 5 bases short, with 14 bases between. CDR3 in amino acids: CASTNPGSETQYF. The DNA of the CDR3 is TGCGCCAGCACTAACCCGGGTTCGGAGACCCAGTACTTC.

This clonotype was seen a handful of times. A much more abundant neighbour one base away suggests this may be a read error. The chain has TRBV15 and TRBJ1-4; unclear D gene. The CDR3 runs to 14 residues. The germline V gene has CDR1 LNHNV and CDR2 YYDKDF (reference sequence). The germline V and J ends were trimmed by 3 bases and 4 bases, with 9 bases remaining between them. Written as DNA, the CDR3 is TGTGCCACCAGCAGGGACGGTTTTAATGAAAAACTGTTTTTT. Translation: CATSRDGFNEKLFF.

The chain is built from TRBV15 and TRBJ1-2; 7 nucleotides align to TRBD1. V lost 1 base, J lost 10 bases, and 15 bases stayed unmatched. There are 16 residues in the CDR3. In germline, CDR1 is LNHNV, CDR2 YYDKDF (reference sequence). The DNA for the CDR3 is TGTGCCACCAGCAGAGGGCCTCCGGGACAGTCCCACCCCTACACCTTC. Its translation is CATSRGPPGQSHPYTF.

The V gene is TRBV10-3, the J gene TRBJ1-6; weak D call: TRBD1 (5 bases). This CDR3 has 14 amino acids. Germline V gives CDR1 ENHRY, CDR2 SYGVKD. V was shortened by 4 bases and J by 7 bases, with 11 bases between the two germline ends. The CDR3 is CAISVRAGNSPLHF. CDR3 nucleotide sequence: TGTGCCATCAGTGTAAGGGCAGGGAATTCACCCCTCCACTTT.

This clonotype appeared many times. V usage is TRBV5-1 and J usage is TRBJ2-2; D is uncertain. From germline, CDR1 is SGHRS and CDR2 YFSETQ. This CDR3 contains 13 residues. The V end was cut by 3 bases, the J end by 6 bases, with 9 bases between. Here the CDR3 reads CASSWILPGELFF. The CDR3 DNA reads TGCGCCAGCAGCTGGATACTTCCCGGGGAGCTGTTTTTT.

The V and J genes are TRBV29-1 and TRBJ2-5, with 13 bases matching TRBD2. Germline V gene data show CDR1 as SQVTM and CDR2 as ANQGSEA. The length of the CDR3 is 14 residues. Trimming took 4 bases from V and 3 from J; bases not matched to a gene: 2. In nucleotides, the CDR3 is TGCAGCGTTGGACTAGCGGGGGGAAAAGAGACCCAGTACTTC. Its protein product is CSVGLAGGKETQYF.

This clonotype was recorded only once. V is TRBV7-2 and J is TRBJ2-7, with TRBD2 matching over 8 bases. CDR3 length: 15 amino acids. Looked up from germline, CDR1 is SGHTA and CDR2 is FQGNSA. J gave up 4 bases and V 0 bases, and 5 bases lay outside the gene matches. In nucleotides, the CDR3 is TGTGCCAGCAGCTTAGCGGGTAGCGGGACTTACGAGCAGTACTTC. Its protein product is CASSLAGSGTYEQYF.

CDR3 DNA sequence: TGTGCCAGCAGTGAGACTAGCGGGGGATATGGAAACACCATATATTTT. Amino acid sequence: CASSETSGGYGNTIYF. This chain connects TRBV2 to TRBJ1-3, with D possibly TRBD1 on 5 matching bases. V was trimmed by 3 bases and J by 3 bases, leaving 15 bases between them. CDR1 and CDR2 from the germline V gene are SNHLY and FYNNEI. This CDR3 is built from 16 residues. Full variable domain (missing parts from reference TRBV2 and TRBJ1-3): EPEVTQTPSHQVTQMGQEVILRCVPISNHLYFYWYRQILGQKVEFLVSFYNNEISEKSEIFDDQFSVERPDGSNFTLKIRSTKLEDSAMYFCASSETSGGYGNTIYFGEGSWLTVV.

The chain uses TRBV4-2 and TRBJ1-2, with D possibly matching TRBD1 (5 bases). CDR1 and CDR2 from the germline V gene are LGHNA and YNFKEQ. V was clipped by 0 bases and J by 4 bases, with 15 bases between them. There are 16 residues in the CDR3. The CDR3, as DNA: TGTGCCAGCAGCCAAGATGGGGGTTTTCGGTCCTATGGCTACACCTTC. Translation: CASSQDGGFRSYGYTF.

This chain connects TRBV25-1 to TRBJ2-6; no clear D gene. Germline V gene data show CDR1 as MGHDK and CDR2 as SYGVNS. Trimming removed 8 bases at V and 0 bases at J, with 17 bases between. The CDR3 consists of 17 residues. CDR3 coding DNA: TGTGCCAGCTTGGTTGGAAGATCGGGCTCTGGGGCCAACGTCCTGACTTTC. It yields the protein CASLVGRSGSGANVLTF.